A single sample gave rise to the 2 T cell receptor beta chains below, sequenced in a study of human T cells and chemical hapten exposure. A single record per CDR3 protein comes from TCRdb applying MiXCR to the RACE reads. The table includes over 85,000 distinct CDR3 sequences, about 9% detected once. Noted time point: patch test 2, 6 weeks after DPC sensitization. Treatment described: therapeutic diphenylcyclopropenone sensitization with weekly scalp DPC. The sample in question was whole blood, obtained in connection with sensitization to the hapten diphenylcyclopropenone (DPC). Receptor source: a middle-aged woman with alopecia areata. Some clones in this sample may be carry-over from other donors' samples.

This clonotype was counted only a few times. The CDR3 sequence is CASSLSGQGMNTEAFF. The CDR3 DNA reads TGTGCCAGCAGTTTATCCGGGCAGGGGATGAACACTGAAGCTTTCTTT. The chain joins TRBV27 to TRBJ1-1; D may be TRBD1 (6 bases). V lost 0 bases, J lost 0 bases, and 11 bases lay in between. The CDR3 runs 16 residues. Germline CDR1 reads MNHEY; CDR2 reads SMNVEV (reference sequence).

The V call is TRBV30, the J call TRBJ1-4; the D gene is possibly TRBD1 (5 bases). The CDR3 is 15 residues long. Germline V gene data show CDR1 as GTSNPN and CDR2 as SVGIG (reference sequence). Trimming took 0 bases from V and 5 from J, leaving 13 bases between them. CDR3 region: CAWSVRSGRNEKLFF. CDR3 nucleotides: TGTGCCTGGAGTGTACGATCAGGGAGAAATGAAAAACTGTTTTTT.